The 5 T cell receptor beta chains below were found in one sample sequenced in a study of Ad26.COV2.S vaccination and SARS-CoV-2 variants. Described treatment: roughly 19 received Ad26.COV2.S at low or high dose, single or two shots; 5 received placebo; per-sample allocation not given. On day 63 after the first injection, vaccine and placebo recipients gave samples. Here immunoSEQ multiplex PCR was the method, and the copy in TCRdb shows in-frame clones only, minus some. This sample has some 400,000 clones, with about nine tenths found just once. The sequencing used peripheral blood, collected in a trial of Ad26.COV2.S vaccine versus placebo. Receptors originate from a person aged 18 to 65 who received the Ad26.COV2.S COVID-19 vaccine or a placebo.

V gene TRBV5-1 combines with J gene TRBJ2-7, with D hard to call. Germline lookup yields CDR1 SGHRS and CDR2 YFSETQ. The CDR3 consists of 12 residues. V dropped 0 bases and J dropped 6 bases, with 7 bases sitting between them. Here the CDR3 reads CASSLAGREQYF. The CDR3 DNA is TGCGCCAGCAGCTTGGCGGGTCGCGAGCAGTACTTC.

CDR3 sequence reads: CASQPTGQGGYGYTF. The CDR3 nucleotides read TGTGCCAGCCAACCGACAGGCCAAGGGGGCTATGGCTACACCTTC. This sequence joins TRBV28 and TRBJ1-2; a weak D match, TRBD1 (6 bases). V was clipped by 8 bases and J by 4 bases, with 20 bases between them. The CDR3 consists of 15 residues. From germline, CDR1 is MDHEN and CDR2 SYDVKM.

This chain uses TRBV7-8 with TRBJ2-5; no definite D call. This CDR3 has 14 amino acids. V was trimmed by 2 bases and J by 1 base, leaving 8 bases between them. CDR1 SGHVS and CDR2 FQNEAQ come from the germline V gene. CDR3 loop: CASSLLPSQETQYF. CDR3 in DNA: TGTGCCAGCAGCTTATTACCGAGCCAAGAGACCCAGTACTTC. Variable domain in full (rest from reference TRBV7-8 and TRBJ2-5): GAGVSQSPRYKVAKRGQDVALRCDPISGHVSLFWYQQALGQGPEFLTYFQNEAQLDKSGLPSDRFFAERPEGSVSTLKIQRTQQEDSAVYLCASSLLPSQETQYFGPGTRLLVL.

This clone appeared a single time. The rearrangement uses TRBV30 and TRBJ2-7; D is unresolved. The V end was cut by 1 base, the J end by 3 bases, with 13 bases between. The CDR3 runs to 14 residues. The germline V gene has CDR1 GTSNPN and CDR2 SVGIG (reference sequence). The CDR3 sequence: CAWSGLARHYEQYF. The CDR3 DNA reads as TGTGCCTGGAGTGGATTAGCTAGACACTACGAGCAGTACTTC.

The rearrangement joins TRBV11-2 to TRBJ2-7; no firm D call. Germline V gives CDR1 SGHAT, CDR2 FQNNGV. The V end lost 0 bases, the J end lost 6 bases, and 6 bases lay between the germline ends. The CDR3 loop spans 12 amino acids. CDR3 residues: CASSLETREQYF. The CDR3 DNA follows: TGTGCCAGCAGCTTAGAAACGCGCGAGCAGTACTTC.